The T cell receptor (beta chain) under discussion was sequenced for a study of vaccination effects on CD4 cells after COVID-19. General study findings and limits: Clones that were induced by infection or by vaccine showed marked contraction late after vaccination.

There are 14 residues in the CDR3. In this sample, this clone turned up a few times. Its cognate antigen is unknown. CD4+ T cells specific for antigen were expanded with viral peptide pools by the ViraFEST assay before sequencing. The culture ran for 10 days, and then CD4+ T cells were isolated. BNT162b2 vaccine or mRNA-1273 vaccine was given to participants in two doses. Nucleocapsid antibodies stayed negative before and after vaccination, showing no earlier SARS-CoV-2 infection. Cells had half their medium changed to IL-2 medium on days 3 and 7. Only in-frame clones appear in the TCRdb table, and some are missing; sequencing was by immunoSEQ multiplex PCR. The sample consists of 75,000 or so clones, around 74% of them appearing once.

The V gene is TRBV21-1, the J gene TRBJ1-4. TRBV21-1 is marked as a pseudogene. This clonotype originated in a human donor who received a COVID-19 vaccine. Source: CD4+ T cells from PBMCs cultured with HCoV-OC43 spike peptides, taken after COVID-19 vaccination. Noted subset: HCoV-OC43 spike overlapping peptide pool stimulation. CDR3: CASSGGGNGEKLFF. Here the CDR3 DNA reads TGTGCCAGCTCAGGGGGGGGAAACGGCGAAAAACTGTTTTTT.